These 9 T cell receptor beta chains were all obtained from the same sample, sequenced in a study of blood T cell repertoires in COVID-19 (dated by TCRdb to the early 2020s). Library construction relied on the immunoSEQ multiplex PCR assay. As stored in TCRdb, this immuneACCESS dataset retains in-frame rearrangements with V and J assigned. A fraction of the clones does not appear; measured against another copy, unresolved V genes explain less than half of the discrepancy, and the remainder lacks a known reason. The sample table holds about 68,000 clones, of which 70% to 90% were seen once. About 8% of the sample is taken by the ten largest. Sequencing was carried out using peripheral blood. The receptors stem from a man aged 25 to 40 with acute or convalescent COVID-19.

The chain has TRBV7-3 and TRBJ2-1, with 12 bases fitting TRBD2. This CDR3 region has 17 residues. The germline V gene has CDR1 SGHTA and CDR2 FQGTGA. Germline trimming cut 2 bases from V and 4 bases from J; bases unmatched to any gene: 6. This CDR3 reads CASSLGLAGGPYNEQFF. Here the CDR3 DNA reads TGTGCCAGCAGCTTAGGGCTAGCGGGAGGGCCGTACAATGAGCAGTTCTTC.

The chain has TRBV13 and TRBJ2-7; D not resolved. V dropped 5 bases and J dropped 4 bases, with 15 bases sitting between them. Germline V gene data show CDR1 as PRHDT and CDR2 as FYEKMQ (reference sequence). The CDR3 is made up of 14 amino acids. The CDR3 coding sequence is TGTGCCAGCAGCCTACCCAAGAGTCCGTACGAGCAGTACTTC. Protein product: CASSLPKSPYEQYF.

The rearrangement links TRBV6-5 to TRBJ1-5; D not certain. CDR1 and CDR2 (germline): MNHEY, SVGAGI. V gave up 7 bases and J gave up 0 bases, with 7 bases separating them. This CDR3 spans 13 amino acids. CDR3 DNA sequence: TGTGCCAGCACCATACATAGCAATCAGCCCCAGCATTTT. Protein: CASTIHSNQPQHF.

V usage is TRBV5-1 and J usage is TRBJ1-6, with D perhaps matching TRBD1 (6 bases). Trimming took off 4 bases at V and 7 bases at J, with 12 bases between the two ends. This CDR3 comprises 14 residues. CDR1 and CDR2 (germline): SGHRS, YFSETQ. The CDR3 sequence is CASSMGQENSPLHF. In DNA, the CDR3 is TGCGCCAGCAGCATGGGACAAGAAAATTCACCCCTCCACTTT.

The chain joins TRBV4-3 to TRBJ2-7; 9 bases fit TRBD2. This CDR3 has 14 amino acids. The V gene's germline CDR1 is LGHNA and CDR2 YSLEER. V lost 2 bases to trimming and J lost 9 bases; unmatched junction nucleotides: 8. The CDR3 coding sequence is TGCGCCAGCAGCCAACCTGGCCGTAGCGGGAGGCAGTACTTC. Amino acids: CASSQPGRSGRQYF.

The CDR3 spells CASSPSVLGGDEQYF. CDR3 nucleotide sequence: TGTGCCAGCTCACCTTCTGTCCTAGGGGGGGACGAGCAGTACTTC. This chain uses TRBV18 with TRBJ2-7; weak D call: TRBD2 (7 bases). The ends were cut back, 3 bases at V and 5 bases at J, with 17 bases in the middle. The CDR3 length is 15 residues. CDR1 and CDR2 from the germline V gene are KGHSH and LQKENI.

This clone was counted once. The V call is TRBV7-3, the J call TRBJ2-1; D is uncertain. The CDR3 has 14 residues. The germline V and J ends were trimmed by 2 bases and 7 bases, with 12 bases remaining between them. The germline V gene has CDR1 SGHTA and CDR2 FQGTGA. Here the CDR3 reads CASSLSQLVNEQFF. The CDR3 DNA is TGTGCCAGCAGCTTATCTCAGCTAGTGAATGAGCAGTTCTTC.

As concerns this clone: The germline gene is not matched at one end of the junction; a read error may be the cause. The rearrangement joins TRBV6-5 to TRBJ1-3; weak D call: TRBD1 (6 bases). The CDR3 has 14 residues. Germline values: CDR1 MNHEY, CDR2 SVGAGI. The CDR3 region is CASCRGRGGTTIYF. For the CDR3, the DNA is TGTGCCAGCTGCCGGGGGAGGGGGGGAACCACCATATATTTT.

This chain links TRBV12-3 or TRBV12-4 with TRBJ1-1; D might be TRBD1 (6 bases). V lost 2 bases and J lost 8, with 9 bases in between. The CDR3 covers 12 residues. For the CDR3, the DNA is TGTGCCAGCAGTTTACAGGGGTTGGAAGCTTTCTTT. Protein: CASSLQGLEAFF.